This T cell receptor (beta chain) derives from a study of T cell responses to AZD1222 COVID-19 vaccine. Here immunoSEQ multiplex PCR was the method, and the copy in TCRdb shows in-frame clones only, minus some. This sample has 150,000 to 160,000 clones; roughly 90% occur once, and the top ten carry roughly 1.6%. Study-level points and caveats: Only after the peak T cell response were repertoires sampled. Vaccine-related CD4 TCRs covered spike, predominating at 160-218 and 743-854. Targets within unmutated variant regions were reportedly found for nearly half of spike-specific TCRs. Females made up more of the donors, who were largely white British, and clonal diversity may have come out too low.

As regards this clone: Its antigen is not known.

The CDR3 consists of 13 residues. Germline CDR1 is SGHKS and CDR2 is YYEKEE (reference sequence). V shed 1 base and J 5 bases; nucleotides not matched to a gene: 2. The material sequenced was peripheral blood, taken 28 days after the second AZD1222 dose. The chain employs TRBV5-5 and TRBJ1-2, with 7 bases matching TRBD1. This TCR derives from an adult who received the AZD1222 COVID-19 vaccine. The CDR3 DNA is TGTGCCAGCAGCTTGACAGGGGAGTATGGCTACACCTTC. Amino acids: CASSLTGEYGYTF.